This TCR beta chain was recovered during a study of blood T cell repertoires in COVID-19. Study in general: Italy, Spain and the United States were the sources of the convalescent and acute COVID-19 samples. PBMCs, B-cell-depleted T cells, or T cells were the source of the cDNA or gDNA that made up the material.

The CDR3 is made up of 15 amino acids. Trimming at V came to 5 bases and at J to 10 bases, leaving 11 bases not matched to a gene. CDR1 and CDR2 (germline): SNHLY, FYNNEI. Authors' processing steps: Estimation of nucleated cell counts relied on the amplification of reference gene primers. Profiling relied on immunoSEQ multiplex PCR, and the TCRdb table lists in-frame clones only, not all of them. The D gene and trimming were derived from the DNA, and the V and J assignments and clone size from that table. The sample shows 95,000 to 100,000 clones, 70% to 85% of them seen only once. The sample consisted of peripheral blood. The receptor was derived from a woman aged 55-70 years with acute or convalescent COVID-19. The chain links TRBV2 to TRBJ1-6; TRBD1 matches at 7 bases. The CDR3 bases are TGTGCCAGCAGTCGGCCCCAGGGGGTTTCGTCACCCCTCCACTTT. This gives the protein CASSRPQGVSSPLHF.